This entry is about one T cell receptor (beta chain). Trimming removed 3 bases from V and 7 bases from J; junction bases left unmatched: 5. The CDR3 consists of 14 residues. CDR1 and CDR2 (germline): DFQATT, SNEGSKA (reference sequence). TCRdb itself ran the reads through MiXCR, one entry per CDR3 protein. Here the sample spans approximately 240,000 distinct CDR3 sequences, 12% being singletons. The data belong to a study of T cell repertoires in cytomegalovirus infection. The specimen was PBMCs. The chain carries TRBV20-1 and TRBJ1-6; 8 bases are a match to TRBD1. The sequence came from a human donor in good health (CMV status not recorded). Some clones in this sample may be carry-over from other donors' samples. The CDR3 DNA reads TGCAGTGCTAGGGGGGACAGGTCAAATTCACCCCTCCACTTT. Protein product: CSARGDRSNSPLHF.